This T cell receptor beta chain appears in the sequencing data of a study of T cell responses to AZD1222 COVID-19 vaccine. Overall study results and limits: Two AZD1222 doses significantly raised spike-specific TCR breadth and depth over controls. Repertoire collection took place solely once the T cell response had peaked. Clonal diversity may have been underestimated, and the donors were mostly white British, with more females than males.

Sequenced by immunoSEQ multiplex PCR; TCRdb stores in-frame clones only, minus some. The sample records over 150,000 clones, around nine tenths being singletons. The V end was cut by 5 bases, the J end by 10 bases, with 19 bases between. Germline values: CDR1 SGHRS, CDR2 YFSETQ. This CDR3 region has 14 residues. A remark on this clone: As yet, its antigen is unknown.

J is TRBJ2-1 and V is TRBV5-1; tentatively, D is TRBD2 (6 bases). The sequence was obtained from an adult in good health. The sample consisted of peripheral blood, taken on day 0 of AZD1222 vaccination. This chain's CDR3 is CASRYLASPGEQFF. The CDR3, as DNA: TGCGCCAGCAGATACCTAGCGAGCCCCGGGGAGCAGTTCTTC.